This TCR beta chain was sequenced during a study of T cells in Graves' hyperthyroidism and ophthalmopathy. Study-level background: Before any treatment, at initial diagnosis, peripheral blood was collected.

Regions amplified from RNA transcripts were the TCR beta CDR3 regions. The HTBI primer set was used in a first-round RT-PCR of the TCR CDR3. TCRdb ran MiXCR on the multiplex PCR reads and lists one entry per CDR3 protein. The sample holds about 290,000 distinct CDR3 sequences, about an eighth seen once. This CDR3 is 13 amino acids long. Trimming took 0 bases from V and 5 from J, leaving 7 bases between them. Germline V CDR1 and CDR2: SEHNR, FQNEAQ (reference sequence). This clonotype came up many times. Aged 18 to 65, the patients had hyperthyroidism that was newly diagnosed and had lasted under 2 months. The authors obtained PBMCs from 10 ml of fresh peripheral blood.

The specimen was blood. The chain is built from TRBV7-9 and TRBJ2-5; D gene ambiguous. This TCR was sampled from a woman aged 30 to 39 with Graves' hyperthyroidism that later progressed to Graves' ophthalmopathy. The CDR3, as DNA: TGTGCCAGCAGCTTAGCGCTTTATGAGACCCAGTACTTC. Its protein is CASSLALYETQYF.